Each of the 18 T cell receptor beta chains below was sequenced from the same sample in a study of cytomegalovirus exposure and HLA in healthy donors. Generated by immunoSEQ multiplex PCR, the TCRdb table keeps only in-frame clones and is missing some. Of roughly 150,000 clones listed, approximately 82% were seen once; the top ten hold less than 35%. Sequencing was carried out using PBMCs. The receptors derive from a man aged 30-40 years in good health and CMV-seropositive.

This clone occurred a few times. The rearrangement links TRBV18 to TRBJ1-1, with TRBD1 matching over 8 bases. V lost 2 bases and J lost 11; bases outside the gene matches: 4. Germline V gene data show CDR1 as KGHSH and CDR2 as LQKENI. CDR3 size: 12 residues. CDR3 in amino acids: CASSPDRGIAFF. Here the CDR3 DNA reads TGTGCCAGCTCACCAGACAGGGGTATTGCTTTCTTT.

V gene TRBV4-1 combines with J gene TRBJ1-2; TRBD1 matches 7 bases. CDR3 length: 15 residues. The V gene end was trimmed by 3 bases and the J gene end by 4 bases; junction bases not matched to a gene: 8. Germline V lookup: CDR1 MGHRA, CDR2 YSYEKL. The CDR3: CASSQDFDRVYGYTF. For the CDR3, the DNA is TGCGCCAGCAGCCAGGACTTCGACAGGGTCTATGGCTACACCTTC.

J is TRBJ1-1 and V is TRBV29-1; unclear D gene. The CDR3 has 12 residues. V gave up 5 bases and J gave up 3 bases, with 10 bases separating them. Germline V gene data show CDR1 as SQVTM and CDR2 as ANQGSEA. The CDR3 protein is CSVQQRDTEAFF. The CDR3 DNA reads as TGCAGCGTTCAACAGCGGGACACTGAAGCTTTCTTT.

The J gene is TRBJ1-5, the V gene TRBV7-2, with TRBD1 identical over 8 bases. Germline values: CDR1 SGHTA, CDR2 FQGNSA. This CDR3 has 15 residues. V dropped 5 bases and J dropped 2; count of bases not matched to a gene: 5. CDR3 nucleotides: TGTGCCAGCAGCCAACAGGGGGGTGGCAATCAGCCCCAGCATTTT. Its protein product is CASSQQGGGNQPQHF.

This chain links TRBV10-3 with TRBJ1-2; tentatively, D is TRBD1 (5 bases). Trimming took 4 bases from V and 4 from J, leaving 16 bases between them. Germline CDR1 and CDR2: ENHRY and SYGVKD. The CDR3 has 15 amino acids. This chain's CDR3 is CAISGLTAAPYGYTF. The DNA for the CDR3 is TGTGCCATCAGTGGGTTGACAGCCGCCCCCTATGGCTACACCTTC.

This chain connects TRBV7-2 to TRBJ1-2; D is ambiguous. The germline V gene encodes CDR1 SGHTA and CDR2 FQGNSA. The V gene lost 5 bases and the J gene lost 1 base, with 11 bases spanning the gap. The CDR3 is 14 amino acids. The CDR3: CASSPTPDNYGYTF. CDR3 DNA: TGTGCCAGCAGCCCGACACCAGATAACTATGGCTACACCTTC.

This chain connects TRBV27 to TRBJ2-3; TRBD1 matches at 7 bases. The length of the CDR3 is 16 residues. Germline V gene lookup returns CDR1 MNHEY and CDR2 SMNVEV (reference sequence). V shed 6 bases, J shed 2 bases, and the junction held 11 bases outside the gene matches. CDR3 in amino acids: CASSPPQGHSTDTQYF. The CDR3 DNA reads TGTGCCAGCAGCCCACCACAGGGGCATTCCACAGATACGCAGTATTTT.

The gene calls are TRBV27 and TRBJ2-1; TRBD2 might be the D (6 bases). V lost 3 bases and J 2 bases, leaving 11 bases between the germline ends. The CDR3 length is 15 residues. Germline CDR1 reads MNHEY; CDR2 reads SMNVEV (reference sequence). The CDR3 nucleotides are TGTGCCAGCAGTTTGTCGGGAGAGGCCTACAATGAGCAGTTCTTC. It codes for CASSLSGEAYNEQFF.

V gene TRBV2 combines with J gene TRBJ1-5, with 7 nucleotides matching TRBD1. With 3 bases clipped from V and 3 bases from J, the junction kept 2 bases outside the gene matches. The CDR3 runs to 14 residues. The V gene's germline CDR1 is SNHLY and CDR2 FYNNEI. The CDR3 sequence is CASSEGQLNQPQHF. Here the CDR3 DNA reads TGTGCCAGCAGTGAGGGACAGCTCAATCAGCCCCAGCATTTT.

This rearrangement joins TRBV7-2 to TRBJ1-1; weak D call: TRBD1 (5 bases). V was trimmed by 6 bases and J by 12 bases, leaving 20 bases between them. The CDR3 totals 13 residues. CDR1 and CDR2 (germline): SGHTA, FQGNSA. DNA for the CDR3: TGTGCCAGCAGTTTCAGGGACTCTCGGAGTCCTTTCTTT. Translated, it gives CASSFRDSRSPFF.

The rearrangement uses TRBV5-4 and TRBJ2-2, with TRBD2 matching 14 bases. This CDR3 comprises 15 residues. Germline-derived CDR1 and CDR2 are SGHNT and YYREEE (reference sequence). Trimming removed 4 bases from V and 6 bases from J; junction bases left unmatched: 2. The CDR3 DNA sequence: TGTGCCAGCAGCACGGGACTAGCGGGAGCCGGGGAGCTGTTTTTT. Protein product: CASSTGLAGAGELFF.

This chain joins TRBV18 and TRBJ1-2; 7 nucleotides agree with TRBD1. The CDR3 length is 14 residues. Trimming at V came to 6 bases and at J to 4 bases, leaving 8 bases not matched to a gene. The V gene's germline CDR1 is KGHSH and CDR2 LQKENI. CDR3 bases: TGTGCCAGCTCGCCCGGACAGGACTCCTATGGCTACACCTTC. Its protein product is CASSPGQDSYGYTF.

The chain couples TRBV27 to TRBJ1-5; TRBD1 matches 7 bases. After removal of 6 bases from V and 5 bases from J, the junction contained 7 bases not matched to a gene. CDR1 is MNHEY, CDR2 SMNVEV, per germline (reference sequence). CDR3 length equals 14 residues. The CDR3 region is CASSKQGKDQPQHF. The CDR3 region has the DNA TGTGCCAGCAGCAAACAGGGGAAGGATCAGCCCCAGCATTTT.

This clone appeared a few times. The rearrangement uses TRBV30 and TRBJ2-3; TRBD1 aligns across 7 bases. CDR1 is GTSNPN, CDR2 SVGIG, per germline (reference sequence). The CDR3 has 12 amino acids. With 8 bases clipped from V and 6 bases from J, the junction kept 8 bases outside the gene matches. The CDR3 protein is CASRDSQDTQYF. The CDR3 region has the DNA TGTGCCAGCCGGGACAGCCAGGATACGCAGTATTTT. The variable domain in full, with the rest retrieved from reference TRBV30 and TRBJ2-3, is SQTIHQWPATLVQPVGSPLSLECTVEGTSNPNLYWYRQAAGRGLQLLFYSVGIGQISSEVPQNLSASRPQDRQFILSSKKLLLSDSGFYLCASRDSQDTQYFGPGTRLTVL.

The chain couples TRBV6-1 to TRBJ1-3; maybe TRBD1 (6 bases). Germline V gene sequence: CDR1 MNHNS, CDR2 SASEGT. With 0 bases removed from V and 0 bases from J, the gap between germline ends came to 12 bases. CDR3 length: 17 residues. CDR3 nucleotide sequence: TGTGCCAGCAGTGAAGCCATAACAGGGACCTCTGGAAACACCATATATTTT. Translation gives CASSEAITGTSGNTIYF.

V and J are TRBV5-1 and TRBJ1-2, with 10 bases fitting TRBD1. The CDR3 runs 16 residues. From germline, CDR1 is SGHRS and CDR2 YFSETQ. V shed 3 bases, J shed 7 bases, and the junction held 12 bases outside the gene matches. The CDR3 nucleotides are TGCGCCAGCAGCTCCGACCCCGGGACAGGGGACGGTGGCTACACCTTC. It encodes CASSSDPGTGDGGYTF.

Only one count was recorded for this clone. V gene TRBV11-2 combines with J gene TRBJ2-1; TRBD2 agrees at 11 bases. The CDR3 loop spans 16 amino acids. The germline CDR1 and CDR2 sequences are SGHAT and FQNNGV. With 0 bases clipped from V and 10 bases from J, the junction kept 8 bases outside the gene matches. CDR3 DNA: TGTGCCAGCAGCTTAGAGCTAGCGGGGGGCGTGAGGGAGCAGTTCTTC. It yields the protein CASSLELAGGVREQFF.

The CDR3 loop reads CASSQDWSPPDTQYF. Here the CDR3 DNA reads TGTGCCAGCAGTCAAGACTGGTCCCCTCCCGATACGCAGTATTTT. The V call is TRBV6-1, the J call TRBJ2-3; D is undetermined. There are 15 residues in the CDR3. Trimming left V 5 bases short and J 6 bases short, with 18 bases between. Germline CDR1 and CDR2: MNHNS and SASEGT.